The rows below give T cell receptor beta chains drawn from one sample of a study of blood T cells in healthy people across ages. TCRdb redid the calling of the 5' RACE reads with MiXCR, one entry per CDR3 protein. The sample lists over a million distinct CDR3 sequences; 42% were seen once. Sequences were obtained from blood. All receptors derive from a woman aged 18-29 years in good health. Both conserved end residues are part of each CDR3. Fields, in order: V gene, clone size, J gene, D gene, CDR3 DNA, CDR3 protein. D genes are given only for firm matches. Some rows mark clone size as missing; the rest say once, few, many or name a class of expanded clone.

TRBV10-3	.	TRBJ2-5	.	TGTGCCATCAGTCCGGGGTTCGGTAAAGAGACCCAGTACTTC	CAISPGFGKETQYF
TRBV20-1	once	TRBJ2-1	.	TGCAGTGCTCCCGGACAGCCCCATGAGCAGTTCTTC	CSAPGQPHEQFF
TRBV20-1	.	TRBJ2-5	.	TGCAGTGCTAGATCTAGGGTACAGACCCAGTACTTC	CSARSRVQTQYF
TRBV29-1	few	TRBJ1-2	.	TGCAGCGTTGGAGATGGGGGGCTGGGCTATGGCTACACCTTC	CSVGDGGLGYGYTF
TRBV4-3	.	TRBJ2-7	.	TGCGCCAGCAGCCAGATTGCGACAGATAGCTACGAGCAGTACTTC	CASSQIATDSYEQYF
TRBV14	.	TRBJ1-2	.	TGTGCCAGCAGCCAAGATCCAGGGAGCTACACCTTC	CASSQDPGSYTF
TRBV25-1	.	TRBJ2-1	.	TGTGCCAGCAGTGGACTCAAGACAGCCGGACTACAAGAGACCCAGTTCTTC	CASSGLKTAGLQETQFF
TRBV20-1	.	TRBJ2-1	.	TGCAGTGCTATTGATAGGGCGAAACAGTTCTTC	CSAIDRAKQFF
TRBV5-1	.	TRBJ2-7	.	TGCGCCAGCGGTCCCCTGGGGCAGAACTACGAGCAGTACTTC	CASGPLGQNYEQYF
TRBV29-1	.	TRBJ2-7	.	TGCAGCGTTGTAGAAGAGACAAACCCCTACGAGCAGTACTTC	CSVVEETNPYEQYF
TRBV11-2	.	TRBJ2-1	.	TGTGCCAGCAGCACTTGGGGGAGTCCCGGCAATGAGCAGTTCTTC	CASSTWGSPGNEQFF
TRBV12-3/TRBV12-4	.	TRBJ2-3	.	TGTGCCAGCGTGGTCGAGGAACGCGCAGATACGCAGTATTTT	CASVVEERADTQYF
TRBV20-1	.	TRBJ2-1	.	TGCAGTGCTAGTGAGCGGATAAGCTCCTACAGTGAGCAGTTCTTC	CSASERISSYSEQFF
TRBV7-2	.	TRBJ1-2	TRBD1	TGTGCCAGCAGCCCCAGGACAGGGAATAGGGATGGCTACACCTTC	CASSPRTGNRDGYTF
TRBV3-1	.	TRBJ2-7	TRBD1	TGTGCCAGCAGCCAGATGACAGGGTGGTTCAACGAGCAGTACTTC	CASSQMTGWFNEQYF
TRBV29-1	.	TRBJ2-7	.	TGCAGCGTTGGGGGACACATCTACGAGCAGTACTTC	CSVGGHIYEQYF
TRBV3-1	.	TRBJ2-5	TRBD1	TGTACCAGCAGCCAAGACTCAGGGGGCAAGACCCAGTACTTC	CTSSQDSGGKTQYF
TRBV5-1	many	TRBJ2-7	.	TGCGCCAGCAGCTGGCCCGTTGGTGACGAGCAGTACTTC	CASSWPVGDEQYF
TRBV29-1	.	TRBJ1-1	.	TGCAGCGTTGAAGCCCAGGGTGGGTACACTGAAGCTTTCTTT	CSVEAQGGYTEAFF
TRBV5-5	few	TRBJ2-3	TRBD2	TGTGCCAGCAGCATAATAGCGGGAGGGCCCACAGATACGCAGTATTTT	CASSIIAGGPTDTQYF
TRBV13	.	TRBJ2-6	TRBD1	TGTGCCAGCGGCCAATCGGACAGGAGCGGGGCCAACGTCCTGACTTTC	CASGQSDRSGANVLTF
TRBV5-1	.	TRBJ1-1	.	TGCGCCAGCAGCTTGGAATTTTCACACAAATCCCCTGAGGCTTTCTTT	CASSLEFSHKSPEAFF
TRBV7-9	.	TRBJ2-5	.	TGTGCCAGCTCCCGAACAGGGAGGCATGAGCAGTACTTC	CASSRTGRHEQYF
TRBV5-1	many	TRBJ2-5	.	TGCGCCAGCAGCTTGCGGCAAGAGACCCAGTACTTC	CASSLRQETQYF
TRBV13	.	TRBJ2-3	TRBD2	TGTGCCAGCAGCTCTTATAGCGGGGGGGTGAAAGATACGCAGTATTTT	CASSSYSGGVKDTQYF
TRBV2	.	TRBJ2-3	.	TGTGCCAGCAGTTATATACAGGGAGCAGATACGCAGTATTTT	CASSYIQGADTQYF
TRBV20-1	few	TRBJ1-1	.	TGCAGTGCTAGAGATTGGGAGACTGAAGCTTTCTTT	CSARDWETEAFF
TRBV28	.	TRBJ1-6	TRBD1	TGTGCCAGCGGAACAGGGGGATATAATTCACCCCTCCACTTT	CASGTGGYNSPLHF
TRBV7-9	once	TRBJ1-5	.	TGTGCCAGCAGCCTGGGATGGGGATACAATCAGCCCCAGCATTTT	CASSLGWGYNQPQHF
TRBV6-2/TRBV6-3	.	TRBJ1-2	.	TGTGCCAGCAGTTTAACACAGTCCGCCTATGGCTACATCTTC	CASSLTQSAYGYIF
TRBV4-1	few	TRBJ2-1	.	TGCGCCAGCAGCCAAGTAGGAGACAATGAGCAGTTCTTC	CASSQVGDNEQFF
TRBV6-2/TRBV6-3	.	TRBJ2-3	.	TGTGCCAGCAGTTACGGTCTGGGGTCCGGAGATACGCAGTATTTT	CASSYGLGSGDTQYF